This is a list of T cell receptor beta chains from one sample in a study of CD8+ T cells in alopecia areata. The method was immunoSEQ multiplex PCR; TCRdb's version includes in-frame clones alone and lacks a portion of them. The data show some 190,000 clones, roughly 46% seen once. This material consisted of CD8+ T cells sorted from blood, taken around week 54, from a patient treated with tofacitinib. The receptors come from a human donor with alopecia areata. The CDR3 runs from the conserved cysteine through the conserved F or W. Each record gives: D gene, J gene, clone size, V gene, CDR3 protein, CDR3 DNA. The D gene is left open where the match is weak. Clone size, where shown, is once, few, many, or a class for clones that have expanded.

d_gene: .
j_gene: TRBJ2-1
abundance: .
v_gene: TRBV27
CDR3aa: CASSEDSNNEQFF
CDR3nt: TGTGCCAGCAGTGAAGACTCCAACAATGAGCAGTTCTTC

d_gene: .
j_gene: TRBJ2-5
abundance: few
v_gene: TRBV19
CDR3aa: CASRDVYETQYF
CDR3nt: TGTGCCAGCAGAGATGTTTACGAGACCCAGTACTTC

d_gene: .
j_gene: TRBJ2-1
abundance: .
v_gene: TRBV7-9
CDR3aa: CASSLEGSGSNEQFF
CDR3nt: TGTGCCAGCAGCTTAGAGGGTAGCGGTTCCAATGAGCAGTTCTTC

d_gene: .
j_gene: TRBJ2-2
abundance: .
v_gene: TRBV6-1
CDR3aa: CASSEAGTENTGELFF
CDR3nt: TGTGCCAGCAGTGAAGCAGGCACGGAGAACACCGGGGAGCTGTTTTTT

d_gene: TRBD2
j_gene: TRBJ2-3
abundance: .
v_gene: TRBV5-6
CDR3aa: CASSGVAGGLTDTQYF
CDR3nt: TGTGCCAGCAGCGGTGTAGCGGGGGGGCTCACAGATACGCAGTATTTT

d_gene: TRBD2
j_gene: TRBJ2-5
abundance: .
v_gene: TRBV27
CDR3aa: CASSFAAGGPAETQYF
CDR3nt: TGTGCCAGCAGTTTCGCAGCGGGGGGGCCAGCAGAGACCCAGTACTTC

d_gene: TRBD1
j_gene: TRBJ1-6
abundance: once
v_gene: TRBV12-5
CDR3aa: CASGVRGPDSPLHF
CDR3nt: TGTGCTAGTGGAGTCAGGGGGCCGGATTCACCCCTCCACTTT

d_gene: .
j_gene: TRBJ1-5
abundance: .
v_gene: TRBV15
CDR3aa: CATSGQGDQPQHF
CDR3nt: TGTGCCACCAGCGGTCAAGGGGATCAGCCCCAGCATTTT

d_gene: .
j_gene: TRBJ2-5
abundance: few
v_gene: TRBV18
CDR3aa: CASSPSGLQETQYF
CDR3nt: TGTGCCAGCTCACCCTCCGGACTCCAAGAGACCCAGTACTTC

d_gene: TRBD2
j_gene: TRBJ2-7
abundance: .
v_gene: TRBV30
CDR3aa: CAWSFGGAYEQYF
CDR3nt: TGTGCCTGGAGTTTTGGGGGGGCCTACGAGCAGTACTTC

d_gene: .
j_gene: TRBJ2-2
abundance: .
v_gene: TRBV6-5
CDR3aa: CASRKNTGELFF
CDR3nt: TGTGCCAGCAGAAAAAACACCGGGGAGCTGTTTTTT

d_gene: TRBD1
j_gene: TRBJ2-5
abundance: .
v_gene: TRBV13
CDR3aa: CASSWDREETQYF
CDR3nt: TGTGCCAGCAGTTGGGACAGGGAAGAGACCCAGTACTTC

d_gene: TRBD1
j_gene: TRBJ1-4
abundance: .
v_gene: TRBV2
CDR3aa: CASSERDRGVGKLFF
CDR3nt: TGTGCCAGCAGTGAAAGGGACAGGGGAGTCGGAAAACTGTTTTTT

d_gene: TRBD1
j_gene: TRBJ2-3
abundance: .
v_gene: TRBV2
CDR3aa: CASIGQGYDTQYF
CDR3nt: TGTGCCAGCATCGGACAGGGGTATGATACGCAGTATTTT

d_gene: .
j_gene: TRBJ1-1
abundance: .
v_gene: TRBV10-3
CDR3aa: CAISESGRDTEAFF
CDR3nt: TGTGCCATCAGTGAGTCGGGCAGGGACACTGAAGCTTTCTTT

d_gene: .
j_gene: TRBJ2-7
abundance: few
v_gene: TRBV4-3
CDR3aa: CASSQDLGSIVYEQYF
CDR3nt: TGCGCCAGCAGCCAAGATTTGGGCTCAATCGTTTACGAGCAGTACTTC

d_gene: TRBD1
j_gene: TRBJ1-3
abundance: .
v_gene: TRBV7-2
CDR3aa: CASSLAPQGALGRNTIYF
CDR3nt: TGTGCCAGCAGCTTAGCTCCTCAGGGGGCTTTGGGAAGAAACACCATATATTTT

d_gene: TRBD2
j_gene: TRBJ2-5
abundance: .
v_gene: TRBV7-8
CDR3aa: CASSYLSGGASGETQYF
CDR3nt: TGTGCCAGCAGCTATCTTAGCGGGGGGGCGTCCGGGGAGACCCAGTACTTC

d_gene: .
j_gene: TRBJ2-7
abundance: .
v_gene: TRBV11-2
CDR3aa: CASTFGPGQDREQYF
CDR3nt: TGTGCCAGCACCTTTGGTCCAGGACAAGATCGGGAGCAGTACTTC

d_gene: .
j_gene: TRBJ2-7
abundance: few
v_gene: TRBV30
CDR3aa: CAWSISYEQYF
CDR3nt: TGTGCCTGGAGTATCTCCTACGAGCAGTACTTC

d_gene: TRBD1
j_gene: TRBJ1-1
abundance: .
v_gene: TRBV13
CDR3aa: CASSSWDRLNTEAFF
CDR3nt: TGTGCCAGCAGCTCATGGGACAGGCTGAACACTGAAGCTTTCTTT

d_gene: TRBD1
j_gene: TRBJ2-5
abundance: few
v_gene: TRBV5-1
CDR3aa: CASSLEFPGGPQETQYF
CDR3nt: TGCGCCAGCAGCTTGGAGTTTCCAGGGGGACCCCAAGAGACCCAGTACTTC

d_gene: .
j_gene: TRBJ1-2
abundance: few
v_gene: TRBV6-5
CDR3aa: CASGPQNGYTF
CDR3nt: TGTGCCAGCGGACCTCAGAATGGCTACACCTTC

d_gene: TRBD1
j_gene: TRBJ2-7
abundance: .
v_gene: TRBV6-5
CDR3aa: CASRRTGGYEQYF
CDR3nt: TGTGCCAGCAGGAGGACAGGAGGTTACGAGCAGTACTTC

d_gene: .
j_gene: TRBJ2-2
abundance: .
v_gene: TRBV6-1
CDR3aa: CASSEISGWRDPGELFF
CDR3nt: TGTGCCAGCAGCGAAATTTCAGGGTGGAGGGATCCCGGGGAGCTGTTTTTT

d_gene: .
j_gene: TRBJ1-6
abundance: .
v_gene: TRBV4-3
CDR3aa: CASSQDRDIDSPLHF
CDR3nt: TGCGCCAGCAGCCAAGACCGAGACATAGATTCACCCCTCCACTTT

d_gene: TRBD1
j_gene: TRBJ1-1
abundance: .
v_gene: TRBV30
CDR3aa: CAWRVDRGLEAFF
CDR3nt: TGTGCCTGGCGAGTGGACAGGGGCCTTGAAGCTTTCTTT

d_gene: .
j_gene: TRBJ1-2
abundance: .
v_gene: TRBV5-6
CDR3aa: CASSLARVGGYTF
CDR3nt: TGTGCCAGCAGCTTGGCCAGGGTAGGTGGCTACACCTTC

d_gene: TRBD1
j_gene: TRBJ2-1
abundance: .
v_gene: TRBV29-1
CDR3aa: CSVGQGSGYNEQFF
CDR3nt: TGCAGCGTTGGACAGGGGTCGGGGTACAATGAGCAGTTCTTC

d_gene: TRBD2
j_gene: TRBJ2-2
abundance: .
v_gene: TRBV5-1
CDR3aa: CASSFGTTNTGELFF
CDR3nt: TGCGCCAGCAGCTTTGGGACTACGAACACCGGGGAGCTGTTTTTT

d_gene: .
j_gene: TRBJ2-3
abundance: .
v_gene: TRBV10-3
CDR3aa: CAISERTPDTQYF
CDR3nt: TGTGCCATCAGTGAACGGACCCCAGATACGCAGTATTTT

d_gene: .
j_gene: TRBJ2-7
abundance: .
v_gene: TRBV25-1
CDR3aa: CASSEWGENSEQYF
CDR3nt: TGTGCCAGCAGTGAATGGGGGGAAAACTCCGAGCAGTACTTC

d_gene: TRBD2
j_gene: TRBJ2-3
abundance: .
v_gene: TRBV5-1
CDR3aa: CASSAGTSEQDTQYF
CDR3nt: TGCGCCAGCAGCGCCGGGACTAGCGAACAAGATACGCAGTATTTT

d_gene: .
j_gene: TRBJ2-1
abundance: few
v_gene: TRBV14
CDR3aa: CASSQETPDSSSYNEQFF
CDR3nt: TGTGCCAGCAGCCAAGAGACACCGGACAGTAGCTCCTACAATGAGCAGTTCTTC

d_gene: .
j_gene: TRBJ2-3
abundance: .
v_gene: TRBV30
CDR3aa: CAWSHSSDTQYF
CDR3nt: TGTGCCTGGAGCCACTCCTCAGATACGCAGTATTTT

d_gene: .
j_gene: TRBJ1-5
abundance: few
v_gene: TRBV2
CDR3aa: CASRGSNQPQHF
CDR3nt: TGTGCCAGCAGGGGTAGCAATCAGCCCCAGCATTTT

d_gene: .
j_gene: TRBJ1-3
abundance: few
v_gene: TRBV19
CDR3aa: CASRPREAGNTIYF
CDR3nt: TGTGCCAGTAGGCCCCGGGAAGCTGGAAACACCATATATTTT

d_gene: .
j_gene: TRBJ2-4
abundance: .
v_gene: TRBV27
CDR3aa: CASSLDGYIQYF
CDR3nt: TGTGCCAGCAGTCTCGACGGATACATTCAGTACTTC

d_gene: .
j_gene: TRBJ1-1
abundance: .
v_gene: TRBV4-3
CDR3aa: CASSQDLEGAEAFF
CDR3nt: TGCGCCAGCAGCCAAGATTTGGAAGGCGCTGAAGCTTTCTTT

d_gene: .
j_gene: TRBJ2-3
abundance: .
v_gene: TRBV27
CDR3aa: CASSFSGGADTQYF
CDR3nt: TGTGCCAGCAGTTTTAGTGGGGGCGCAGATACGCAGTATTTT

d_gene: TRBD2
j_gene: TRBJ2-2
abundance: .
v_gene: TRBV5-1
CDR3aa: CASSLALAGGSGTGELFF
CDR3nt: TGCGCCAGCAGCTTGGCCCTAGCGGGGGGCTCAGGGACCGGGGAGCTGTTTTTT

d_gene: TRBD2
j_gene: TRBJ2-7
abundance: many
v_gene: TRBV11-2
CDR3aa: CATRGGANEQYF
CDR3nt: TGTGCCACCCGCGGGGGGGCAAACGAGCAGTACTTC

d_gene: .
j_gene: TRBJ2-2
abundance: .
v_gene: TRBV14
CDR3aa: CASRYWDTGELFF
CDR3nt: TGTGCCAGCAGATACTGGGACACCGGGGAGCTGTTTTTT

d_gene: TRBD1
j_gene: TRBJ1-2
abundance: .
v_gene: TRBV5-1
CDR3aa: CASSIQGAANYGYTF
CDR3nt: TGCGCCAGCAGCATACAGGGGGCGGCTAACTATGGCTACACCTTC

d_gene: TRBD1
j_gene: TRBJ2-7
abundance: .
v_gene: TRBV27
CDR3aa: CASSPGTGYEQYF
CDR3nt: TGTGCCAGCAGTCCGGGGACAGGGTACGAGCAGTACTTC

d_gene: .
j_gene: TRBJ2-2
abundance: few
v_gene: TRBV5-6
CDR3aa: CASSFWNTGELFF
CDR3nt: TGTGCCAGCAGCTTTTGGAACACCGGGGAGCTGTTTTTT